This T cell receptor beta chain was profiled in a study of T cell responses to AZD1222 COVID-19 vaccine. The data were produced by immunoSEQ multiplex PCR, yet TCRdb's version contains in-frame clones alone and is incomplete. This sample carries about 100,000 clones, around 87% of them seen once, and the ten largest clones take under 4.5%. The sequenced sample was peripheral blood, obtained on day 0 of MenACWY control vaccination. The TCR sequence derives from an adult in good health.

For the CDR3, the DNA is TGCGCCAGCAGCTTGGGACAGGGGGTAAGAAGTGAAAAACTGTTTTTT. Translation: CASSLGQGVRSEKLFF. The V call is TRBV5-1, the J call TRBJ1-4; 9 bases match TRBD1. CDR1 SGHRS and CDR2 YFSETQ come from the germline V gene. With 0 bases clipped from V and 7 bases from J, the junction kept 7 bases outside the gene matches. CDR3 length: 16 amino acids.